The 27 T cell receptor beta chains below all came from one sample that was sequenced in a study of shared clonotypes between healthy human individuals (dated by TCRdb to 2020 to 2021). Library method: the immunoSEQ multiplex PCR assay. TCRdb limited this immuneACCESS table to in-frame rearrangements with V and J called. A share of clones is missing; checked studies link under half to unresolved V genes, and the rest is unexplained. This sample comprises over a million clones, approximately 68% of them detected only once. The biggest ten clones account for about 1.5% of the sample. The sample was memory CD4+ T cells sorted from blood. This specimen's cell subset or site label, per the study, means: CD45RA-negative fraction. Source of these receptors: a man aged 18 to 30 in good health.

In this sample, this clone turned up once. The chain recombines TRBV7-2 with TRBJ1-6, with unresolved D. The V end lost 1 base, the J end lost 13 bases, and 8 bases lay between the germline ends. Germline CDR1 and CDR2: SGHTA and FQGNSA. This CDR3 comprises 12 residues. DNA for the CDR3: TGTGCCAGCAGCTTAGGGAGACACCCCCTCCACTTT. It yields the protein CASSLGRHPLHF. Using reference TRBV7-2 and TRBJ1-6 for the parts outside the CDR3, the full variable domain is GAGVSQSPSNKVTEKGKDVELRCDPISGHTALYWYRQSLGQGLEFLIYFQGNSAPDKSGLPSDRFSAERTGGSVSTLTIQRTQQEDSAVYLCASSLGRHPLHFGNGTRLTVT.

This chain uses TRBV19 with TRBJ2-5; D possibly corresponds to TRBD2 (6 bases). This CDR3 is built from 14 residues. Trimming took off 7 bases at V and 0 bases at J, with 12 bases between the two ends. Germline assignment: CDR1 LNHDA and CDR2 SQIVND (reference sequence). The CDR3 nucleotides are TGTGCCAGTAATGGGGGGAGCAACCAAGAGACCCAGTACTTC. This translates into CASNGGSNQETQYF. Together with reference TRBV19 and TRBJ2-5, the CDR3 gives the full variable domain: DGGITQSPKYLFRKEGQNVTLSCEQNLNHDAMYWYRQDPGQGLRLIYYSQIVNDFQKGDIAEGYSVSREKKESFPLTVTSAQKNPTAFYLCASNGGSNQETQYFGPGTRLLVL.

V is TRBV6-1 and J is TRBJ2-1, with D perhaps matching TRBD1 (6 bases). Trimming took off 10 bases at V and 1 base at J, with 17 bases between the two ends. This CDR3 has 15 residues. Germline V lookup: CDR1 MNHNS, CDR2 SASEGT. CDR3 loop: CATGLGAVSYNEQFF. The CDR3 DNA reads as TGTGCCACCGGATTGGGGGCCGTTTCCTACAATGAGCAGTTCTTC.

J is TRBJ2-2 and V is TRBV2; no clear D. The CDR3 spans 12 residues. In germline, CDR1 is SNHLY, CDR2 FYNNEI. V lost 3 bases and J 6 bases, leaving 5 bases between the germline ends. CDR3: CASSDSPGELFF. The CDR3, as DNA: TGTGCCAGCAGTGACTCACCCGGGGAGCTGTTTTTT.

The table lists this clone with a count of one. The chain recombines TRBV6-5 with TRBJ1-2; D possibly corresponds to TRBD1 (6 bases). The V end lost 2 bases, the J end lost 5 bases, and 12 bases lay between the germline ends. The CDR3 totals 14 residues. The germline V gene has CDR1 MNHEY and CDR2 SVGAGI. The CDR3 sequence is CASSYERRGYGYTF. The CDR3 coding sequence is TGTGCCAGCAGTTACGAGAGAAGGGGGTATGGCTACACCTTC.

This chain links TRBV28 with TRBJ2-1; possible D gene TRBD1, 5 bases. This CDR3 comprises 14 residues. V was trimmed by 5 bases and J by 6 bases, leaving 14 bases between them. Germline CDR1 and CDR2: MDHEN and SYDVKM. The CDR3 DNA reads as TGTGCCAGCAGTGCGCGGACACGAAGCAATGAGCAGTTCTTC. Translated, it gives CASSARTRSNEQFF.

The DNA of the CDR3 is TGTGCCAGTAGTATTTCGGGGACTGGGGCCAACGTCCTGACTTTC. Its translation is CASSISGTGANVLTF. V and J are TRBV19 and TRBJ2-6, with D perhaps matching TRBD2 (5 bases). V lost 3 bases, J lost 2 bases, and 8 bases lay in between. The CDR3 contains 15 residues. The germline V gene encodes CDR1 LNHDA and CDR2 SQIVND (reference sequence). Full variable domain (remainder filled in from reference TRBV19 and TRBJ2-6): DGGITQSPKYLFRKEGQNVTLSCEQNLNHDAMYWYRQDPGQGLRLIYYSQIVNDFQKGDIAEGYSVSREKKESFPLTVTSAQKNPTAFYLCASSISGTGANVLTFGAGSRLTVL.

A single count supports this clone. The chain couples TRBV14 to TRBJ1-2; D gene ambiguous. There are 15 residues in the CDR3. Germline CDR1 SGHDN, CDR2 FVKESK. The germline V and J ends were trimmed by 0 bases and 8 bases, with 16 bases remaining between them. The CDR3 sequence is CASSQDQVSARGYTF. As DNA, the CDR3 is TGTGCCAGCAGCCAAGACCAGGTTTCCGCGAGGGGCTACACCTTC.

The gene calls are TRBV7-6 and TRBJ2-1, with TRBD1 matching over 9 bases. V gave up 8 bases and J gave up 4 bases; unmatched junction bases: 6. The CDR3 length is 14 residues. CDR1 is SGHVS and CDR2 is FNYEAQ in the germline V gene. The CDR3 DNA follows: TGTGCCAGCCAATTGGGACAGGGATACAATGAGCAGTTCTTC. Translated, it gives CASQLGQGYNEQFF.

In DNA, the CDR3 is TGTGCCAGTAGTATTGAGCTGTCGGACAGGGCCTCTGGAAACACCATATATTTT. It yields the protein CASSIELSDRASGNTIYF. The chain uses TRBV19 and TRBJ1-3; 8 bases match TRBD1. The junction had 10 bases not matched to a gene; V was cut back by 3 bases and J by 0 bases. The CDR3 length is 18 residues. CDR1 is LNHDA and CDR2 is SQIVND in the germline V gene (reference sequence).

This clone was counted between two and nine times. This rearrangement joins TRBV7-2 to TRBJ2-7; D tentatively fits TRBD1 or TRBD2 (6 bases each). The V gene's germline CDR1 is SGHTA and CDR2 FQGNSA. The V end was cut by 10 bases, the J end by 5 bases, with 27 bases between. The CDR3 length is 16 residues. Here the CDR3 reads CATAEGGVGRGHEQYF. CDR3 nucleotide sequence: TGTGCCACCGCCGAGGGGGGCGTCGGCAGGGGTCACGAGCAGTACTTC.

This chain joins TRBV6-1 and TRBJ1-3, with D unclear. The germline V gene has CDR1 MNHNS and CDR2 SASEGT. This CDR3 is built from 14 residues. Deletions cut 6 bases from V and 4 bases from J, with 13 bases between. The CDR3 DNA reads TGTGCCAGCAGGCGTCTCTCGGGGGGAAACACCATATATTTT. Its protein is CASRRLSGGNTIYF.

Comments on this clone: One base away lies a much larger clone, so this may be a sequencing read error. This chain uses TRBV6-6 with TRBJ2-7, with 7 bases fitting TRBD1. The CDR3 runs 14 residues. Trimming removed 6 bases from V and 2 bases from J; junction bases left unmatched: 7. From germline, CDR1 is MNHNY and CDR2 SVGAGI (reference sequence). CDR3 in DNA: TGTGCCAGCAGAGAAGGGACAGCGCCCTACGAGCAGTACTTC. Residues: CASREGTAPYEQYF.

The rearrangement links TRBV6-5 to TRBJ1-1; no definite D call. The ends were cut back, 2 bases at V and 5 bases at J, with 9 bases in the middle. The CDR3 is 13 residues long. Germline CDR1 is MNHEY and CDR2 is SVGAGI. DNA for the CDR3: TGTGCCAGCAGTTACACCGATGGGACTGAAGCTTTCTTT. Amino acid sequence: CASSYTDGTEAFF.

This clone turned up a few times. Here the CDR3 reads CASSTAGYQPQHF. The CDR3, as DNA: TGTGCCAGCTCAACCGCGGGGTATCAGCCCCAGCATTTT. The V call is TRBV18, the J call TRBJ1-5; D remains unclear. V was shortened by 5 bases and J by 5 bases, with 10 bases between the two germline ends. The CDR3 sequence is 13 residues long. CDR1 and CDR2 from the germline V gene are KGHSH and LQKENI.

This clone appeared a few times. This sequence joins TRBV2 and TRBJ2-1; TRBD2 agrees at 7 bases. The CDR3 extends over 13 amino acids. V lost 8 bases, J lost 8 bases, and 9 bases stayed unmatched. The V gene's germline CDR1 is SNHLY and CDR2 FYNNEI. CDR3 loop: CASGARLAYEQFF. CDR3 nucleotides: TGTGCCAGCGGAGCGAGACTAGCATATGAGCAGTTCTTC.

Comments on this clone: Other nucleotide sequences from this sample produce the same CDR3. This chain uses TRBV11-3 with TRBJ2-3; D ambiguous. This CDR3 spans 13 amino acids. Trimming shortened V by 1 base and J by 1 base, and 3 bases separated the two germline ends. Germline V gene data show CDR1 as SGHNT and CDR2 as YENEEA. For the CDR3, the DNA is TGTGCCAGCAGCTTAGGACGCACAGATACGCAGTATTTT. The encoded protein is CASSLGRTDTQYF.

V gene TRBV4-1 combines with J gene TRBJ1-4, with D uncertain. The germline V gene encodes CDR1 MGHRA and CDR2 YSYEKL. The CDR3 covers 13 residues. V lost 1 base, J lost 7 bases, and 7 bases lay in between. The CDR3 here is CASSQGRSEKLFF. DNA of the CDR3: TGCGCCAGCAGCCAAGGTCGATCTGAAAAACTGTTTTTT.

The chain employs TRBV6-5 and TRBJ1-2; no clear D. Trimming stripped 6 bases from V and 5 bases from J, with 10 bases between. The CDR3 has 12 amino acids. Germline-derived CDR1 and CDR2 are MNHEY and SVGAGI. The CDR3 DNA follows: TGTGCCAGCAGACGGTTTTTGTATGGCTACACCTTC. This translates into CASRRFLYGYTF.

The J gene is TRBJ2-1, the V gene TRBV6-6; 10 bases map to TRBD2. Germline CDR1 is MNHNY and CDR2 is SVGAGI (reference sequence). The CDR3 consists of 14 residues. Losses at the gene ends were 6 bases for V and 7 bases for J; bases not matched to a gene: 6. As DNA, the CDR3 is TGTGCCAGCAGCCCTAGCGGGAGAGGGAATGAGCAGTTCTTC. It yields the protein CASSPSGRGNEQFF.

The CDR3, as DNA: TGTGCCAGCTCACCACTGCGGGGGGGCCGGTCAGGCTCCTACGAGCAGTACTTC. Its protein product is CASSPLRGGRSGSYEQYF. The gene calls are TRBV18 and TRBJ2-7; 9 bases are shared with TRBD2. The junction had 10 bases not matched to a gene; V was cut back by 1 base and J by 0 bases. Germline CDR1 reads KGHSH; CDR2 reads LQKENI. This CDR3 region has 18 residues. Using reference TRBV18 and TRBJ2-7 for the parts outside the CDR3, the full variable domain is NAGVMQNPRHLVRRRGQEARLRCSPMKGHSHVYWYRQLPEEGLKFMVYLQKENIIDESGMPKERFSAEFPKEGPSILRIQQVVRGDSAAYFCASSPLRGGRSGSYEQYFGPGTRLTVT.

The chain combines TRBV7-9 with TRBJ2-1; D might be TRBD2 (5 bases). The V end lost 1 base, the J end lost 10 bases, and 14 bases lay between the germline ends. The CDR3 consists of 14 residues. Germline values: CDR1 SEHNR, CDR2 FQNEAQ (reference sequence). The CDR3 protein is CASSLDAGISEQFF. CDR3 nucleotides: TGTGCCAGCAGCTTAGACGCCGGGATCAGCGAGCAGTTCTTC.

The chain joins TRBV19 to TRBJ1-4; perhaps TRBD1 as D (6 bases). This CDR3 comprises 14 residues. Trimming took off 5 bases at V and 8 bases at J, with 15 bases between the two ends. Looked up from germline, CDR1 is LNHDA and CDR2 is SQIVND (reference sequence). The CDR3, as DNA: TGTGCCAGTAGTCCGGGCAGGGGAGTCGAAAAACTGTTTTTT. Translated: CASSPGRGVEKLFF.

The CDR3 DNA sequence: TGTGCCAGCTCGTCTGGACAGTCCGAGCAGTACTTC. This translates into CASSSGQSEQYF. J is TRBJ2-7 and V is TRBV18, with D possibly TRBD1 on 6 matching bases. V lost 6 bases to trimming and J lost 6 bases, with 12 bases between them. The CDR3 loop spans 12 amino acids. CDR1 and CDR2 from the germline V gene are KGHSH and LQKENI.

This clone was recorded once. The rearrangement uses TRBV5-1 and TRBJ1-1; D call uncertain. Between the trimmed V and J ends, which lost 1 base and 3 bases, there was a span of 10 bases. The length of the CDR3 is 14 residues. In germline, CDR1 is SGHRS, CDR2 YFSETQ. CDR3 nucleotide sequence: TGCGCCAGCAGCTTGTTCGACGGTTACACTGAAGCTTTCTTT. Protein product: CASSLFDGYTEAFF.

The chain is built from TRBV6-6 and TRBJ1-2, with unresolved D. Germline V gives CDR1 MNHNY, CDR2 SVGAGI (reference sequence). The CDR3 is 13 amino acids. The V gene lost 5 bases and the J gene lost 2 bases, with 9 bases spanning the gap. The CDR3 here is CASSEDGNYGYTF. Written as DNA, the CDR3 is TGTGCCAGCAGTGAGGACGGCAACTATGGCTACACCTTC.

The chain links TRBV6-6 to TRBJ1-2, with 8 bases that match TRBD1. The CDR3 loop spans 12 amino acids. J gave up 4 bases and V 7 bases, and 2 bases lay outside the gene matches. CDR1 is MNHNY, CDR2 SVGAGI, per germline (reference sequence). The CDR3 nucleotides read TGTGCCAGCACCGGACAGGGCTATGGCTACACCTTC. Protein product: CASTGQGYGYTF.